These 31 T cell receptor beta chains came from one sample sequenced in a study of blood T cell repertoires in COVID-19. Sequencing was performed with immunoSEQ multiplex PCR; in TCRdb, only in-frame clones are kept and a portion is missing. The profile shows under 500,000 clones, 70% to 90% of them singletons. The sequencing sample was made of PBMCs or T cells enriched from blood (not recorded which). The receptor set was obtained from a woman under 30 with acute COVID-19.

This sequence joins TRBV5-5 and TRBJ2-3, with a tentative D call TRBD1 (6 bases). The V and J ends lost 6 bases and 2 bases respectively, with 19 bases between them. Germline lookup yields CDR1 SGHKS and CDR2 YYEKEE (reference sequence). This CDR3 comprises 16 residues. The CDR3, as DNA: TGTGCCAGCATAGAGCATAGCCAGGGGCTCACAGATACGCAGTATTTT. This encodes CASIEHSQGLTDTQYF.

V gene TRBV7-9 combines with J gene TRBJ2-1, with 7 bases aligning to TRBD1. Unmatched junction bases numbered 7, after V lost 4 bases and J lost 1 base. The CDR3 runs to 16 residues. The germline V gene has CDR1 SEHNR and CDR2 FQNEAQ (reference sequence). The CDR3 DNA reads as TGTGCCAGCAGCTCAAAACAGGGGATATCCTACAATGAGCAGTTCTTC. This encodes CASSSKQGISYNEQFF.

This clone was observed a single time. The CDR3 spells CASSLGQGQYEQYF. DNA for the CDR3: TGTGCCAGCAGTTTAGGTCAGGGACAGTACGAGCAGTACTTC. The chain uses TRBV28 and TRBJ2-7, with TRBD1 identical over 7 bases. Germline CDR1 and CDR2: MDHEN and SYDVKM. This CDR3 region has 14 residues. V trimming: 2 bases; J trimming: 4 bases; junction bases outside the gene matches: 5.

This clone was seen only once. V is TRBV27 and J is TRBJ2-5, with D perhaps TRBD2 (6 bases). V was cut by 0 bases and J by 7 bases, with 18 bases left in between. CDR1 MNHEY and CDR2 SMNVEV come from the germline V gene (reference sequence). CDR3 length: 16 residues. The CDR3 region has the DNA TGTGCCAGCAGTTTATCGATGGCTAGCGTTTTGGGGACCCAGTACTTC. Its protein is CASSLSMASVLGTQYF.

This clone appeared once. V and J are TRBV4-2 and TRBJ2-3, with TRBD2 matching 14 bases. CDR3 size: 19 residues. With V trimmed by 0 bases and J by 4 bases, 9 bases remained unmatched. Germline V CDR1 and CDR2: LGHNA, YNFKEQ. DNA of the CDR3: TGTGCCAGCAGCCAAGATACGGGGACTAGCGGGGGATCACCAGATACGCAGTATTTT. Its translation: CASSQDTGTSGGSPDTQYF.

The table lists this clone with a count of one. V and J are TRBV15 and TRBJ2-7, with a weak D call TRBD2 (5 bases). This CDR3 comprises 15 residues. V was pared by 0 bases and J by 4 bases, with 13 bases between. Germline V gene lookup returns CDR1 LNHNV and CDR2 YYDKDF (reference sequence). The CDR3 DNA is TGTGCCACCAGCAGAGATCGAGGGAGATCTTACGAGCAGTACTTC. Protein sequence: CATSRDRGRSYEQYF.

The chain has TRBV10-1 and TRBJ2-7, with unresolved D. V gave up 2 bases and J gave up 0 bases, with 11 bases separating them. This CDR3 comprises 15 residues. Germline-derived CDR1 and CDR2 are WNHNN and SYGVQD (reference sequence). The CDR3 loop is CASSEDRVGSYEQYF. The CDR3 region has the DNA TGCGCCAGCAGTGAGGACCGGGTCGGCTCCTACGAGCAGTACTTC.

The V call is TRBV10-3, the J call TRBJ2-1, with 8 bases lining up with TRBD2. From germline, CDR1 is ENHRY and CDR2 SYGVKD. The J segment lost 2 bases and the V segment lost 3 bases, leaving 9 bases of the junction unmatched. This CDR3 spans 17 amino acids. CDR3 coding DNA: TGTGCCATCAGTGACCCCGGGGAGCGGGGGACCTACAATGAGCAGTTCTTC. Translating it yields CAISDPGERGTYNEQFF.

The rearrangement uses TRBV14 and TRBJ2-7; D remains ambiguous. The CDR3 length is 13 residues. Trimming pared 1 base from V and 2 bases from J, leaving 6 bases between. Germline values: CDR1 SGHDN, CDR2 FVKESK. This chain's CDR3 is CASSQGQAYEQYF. The CDR3, as DNA: TGTGCCAGCAGCCAAGGACAAGCCTACGAGCAGTACTTC.

V usage is TRBV30 and J usage is TRBJ1-5; TRBD1 is a possible D gene (5 bases). Germline V gene lookup returns CDR1 GTSNPN and CDR2 SVGIG (reference sequence). CDR3 length: 17 residues. V lost 0 bases, J lost 0 bases, and 15 bases lay in between. The CDR3 reads CAWSVRPGIFSNQPQHF. The CDR3 region has the DNA TGTGCCTGGAGTGTACGGCCAGGGATCTTTAGCAATCAGCCCCAGCATTTT.

V is TRBV3-1 (or the pseudogene TRBV3-2) and J is TRBJ1-2, with D unresolved. V was cut by 4 bases and J by 8 bases, with 8 bases left in between. The germline CDR1 and CDR2 sequences are LGHDT and YNNKEL (reference sequence). This CDR3 is built from 11 residues. CDR3 region: CASSLLGGYTF. The CDR3 DNA reads as TGTGCCAGCAGCCTACTAGGCGGCTACACCTTC.

The chain employs TRBV19 and TRBJ1-2; TRBD1 matches at 7 bases. Looked up from germline, CDR1 is LNHDA and CDR2 is SQIVND (reference sequence). The CDR3 spans 16 residues. The V gene end was trimmed by 4 bases and the J gene end by 3 bases; junction bases not matched to a gene: 11. CDR3 coding DNA: TGTGCCAGTAGTACCACTCCCGGGACAGTCTACTATGGCTACACCTTC. This gives the protein CASSTTPGTVYYGYTF.

V is TRBV2 and J is TRBJ1-2; no firm D call. Germline V gene sequence: CDR1 SNHLY, CDR2 FYNNEI. This CDR3 region has 12 residues. Trimming removed 6 bases from V and 3 bases from J, with 8 bases in between. The DNA for the CDR3 is TGTGCCAGCAGCACCGCGGACTATGGCTACACCTTC. This translates into CASSTADYGYTF.

As concerns this clone: Its ends do not fully match the called genes, so a read error is possible. The chain recombines TRBV5-6 with TRBJ2-7; TRBD1 might be the D (5 bases). Germline V CDR1 and CDR2: SGHDT, YYEEEE. This CDR3 is built from 15 residues. CDR3: CASSPTRTPERLVDF. The CDR3 DNA is TGTGCCAGCAGCCCTACCCGGACACCCGAACGACTGGTGGACTTC.

Here the CDR3 reads CASSLAQYNEQFF. The CDR3 nucleotides read TGTGCCAGCAGTTTGGCTCAATACAATGAGCAGTTCTTC. V is TRBV12-3 or TRBV12-4 and J is TRBJ2-1; D is unresolved. Trimming took off 3 bases at V and 4 bases at J, with 7 bases between the two ends. The CDR3 has 13 residues.

Written as DNA, the CDR3 is TGTGCCACCAGCCACAGGGGGCTCAATCAGCCCCAGCATTTT. Its translation is CATSHRGLNQPQHF. The V and J genes are TRBV15 and TRBJ1-5; 9 bases align to TRBD1. CDR3 length: 14 amino acids. Germline trimming cut 5 bases from V and 3 bases from J; bases unmatched to any gene: 2. The germline V gene encodes CDR1 LNHNV and CDR2 YYDKDF (reference sequence).

The genes are TRBV4-3 and TRBJ1-1; D is undetermined. CDR3 length equals 14 residues. V lost 0 bases and J lost 1, with 6 bases in between. CDR1 and CDR2 (germline): LGHNA, YSLEER. The CDR3 sequence is CASSQDTGNTEAFF. The CDR3 DNA sequence: TGCGCCAGCAGCCAAGATACTGGGAACACTGAAGCTTTCTTT.

The chain has TRBV30 and TRBJ2-1, with 11 bases that match TRBD2. Unmatched junction bases numbered 9, after V lost 5 bases and J lost 6 bases. Per germline, CDR1 GTSNPN and CDR2 SVGIG (reference sequence). This CDR3 comprises 15 residues. The CDR3: CAWRGSGGAGNEQFF. The CDR3 coding sequence is TGTGCCTGGCGGGGTAGCGGGGGGGCCGGCAATGAGCAGTTCTTC. Variable domain in full (rest from reference TRBV30 and TRBJ2-1): SQTIHQWPATLVQPVGSPLSLECTVEGTSNPNLYWYRQAAGRGLQLLFYSVGIGQISSEVPQNLSASRPQDRQFILSSKKLLLSDSGFYLCAWRGSGGAGNEQFFGPGTRLTVL.

V and J are TRBV15 and TRBJ1-3; tentative D call: TRBD1 (5 bases). Between the trimmed V and J ends, which lost 1 base and 3 bases, there was a span of 10 bases. From germline, CDR1 is LNHNV and CDR2 YYDKDF (reference sequence). The CDR3 loop spans 15 amino acids. CDR3 nucleotide sequence: TGTGCCACCAGCAGAGGGGGGGAAGGTGGAAACACCATATATTTT. The encoded protein is CATSRGGEGGNTIYF.

The chain has TRBV2 and TRBJ2-7; D not certain. This CDR3 is built from 14 residues. Per germline, CDR1 SNHLY and CDR2 FYNNEI. Trimming stripped 7 bases from V and 3 bases from J, with 16 bases between. The CDR3 nucleotides are TGTGCCAGCACCATCACTACACAAAACTACGAGCAGTACTTC. Amino acids: CASTITTQNYEQYF.

J is TRBJ2-3 and V is TRBV5-1; 11 bases match TRBD2. Trimming cost V 6 bases and J 6 bases; bases outside gene matches: 6. Germline assignment: CDR1 SGHRS and CDR2 YFSETQ. CDR3 length: 14 amino acids. The CDR3 sequence: CASTPTSGTDTQYF. The CDR3 DNA reads TGCGCCAGCACGCCGACTAGCGGGACCGATACGCAGTATTTT.

V usage is TRBV27 and J usage is TRBJ2-2; D gene ambiguous. The CDR3 has 14 residues. Germline values: CDR1 MNHEY, CDR2 SMNVEV (reference sequence). V dropped 5 bases and J dropped 4 bases, with 11 bases sitting between them. For the CDR3, the DNA is TGTGCCAGCAGTCTGGGCAGAATCACCGGGGAGCTGTTTTTT. Amino acids: CASSLGRITGELFF.

This clone was picked up one time. This rearrangement joins TRBV9 to TRBJ1-3, with no clear D. The CDR3 has 15 residues. Germline values: CDR1 SGDLS, CDR2 YYNGEE. V gave up 0 bases and J gave up 4 bases, with 11 bases separating them. CDR3 nucleotides: TGTGCCAGCAGCGTAGGGAGCAAAATAGGAAACACCATATATTTT. Protein sequence: CASSVGSKIGNTIYF. Full variable domain (remainder filled in from reference TRBV9 and TRBJ1-3): DSGVTQTPKHLITATGQRVTLRCSPRSGDLSVYWYQQSLDQGLQFLIQYYNGEERAKGNILERFSAQQFPDLHSELNLSSLELGDSALYFCASSVGSKIGNTIYFGEGSWLTVV.

The chain carries TRBV5-1 and TRBJ2-3, with 7 bases that match TRBD2. Germline V lookup: CDR1 SGHRS, CDR2 YFSETQ. The J segment lost 1 base and the V segment lost 6 bases, leaving 8 bases of the junction unmatched. There are 15 residues in the CDR3. The CDR3 sequence is CASTGAGAGTDTQYF. CDR3 sequence (DNA): TGCGCCAGCACCGGGGCGGGAGCGGGCACAGATACGCAGTATTTT.

The rearrangement joins TRBV19 to TRBJ1-2, with 9 bases lining up with TRBD1. CDR3 size: 13 residues. V lost 5 bases and J lost 5; bases outside the gene matches: 3. From germline, CDR1 is LNHDA and CDR2 SQIVND (reference sequence). CDR3 DNA sequence: TGTGCCAGTAGTCCGACAGGGGGATATGGCTACACCTTC. It translates to CASSPTGGYGYTF. The variable domain in full, completed from reference TRBV19 and TRBJ1-2, reads DGGITQSPKYLFRKEGQNVTLSCEQNLNHDAMYWYRQDPGQGLRLIYYSQIVNDFQKGDIAEGYSVSREKKESFPLTVTSAQKNPTAFYLCASSPTGGYGYTFGSGTRLTVV.

The chain joins TRBV10-3 to TRBJ1-6, with 9 positions matching TRBD1. This CDR3 contains 13 residues. Germline CDR1 reads ENHRY; CDR2 reads SYGVKD. With V trimmed by 11 bases and J by 6 bases, 5 bases remained unmatched. The CDR3: CAVGTGTNSPLHF. The CDR3 DNA reads TGTGCCGTGGGGACAGGGACTAATTCACCCCTCCACTTT.

This clone appeared a single time. The rearrangement uses TRBV28 and TRBJ1-6, with D possibly matching TRBD1 (6 bases). Trimming pared 3 bases from V and 6 bases from J, leaving 6 bases between. The CDR3 totals 13 residues. CDR1 is MDHEN, CDR2 SYDVKM, per germline. Written as DNA, the CDR3 is TGTGCCAGCAGTTTCAGGGGTAATTCACCCCTCCACTTT. This codes for CASSFRGNSPLHF.

The rearrangement links TRBV15 to TRBJ1-2, with no clear D. Trimming took off 0 bases at V and 4 bases at J, with 9 bases between the two ends. This CDR3 comprises 14 residues. Germline CDR1 LNHNV, CDR2 YYDKDF (reference sequence). The CDR3 sequence is CATSRESPGYGYTF. CDR3 in DNA: TGTGCCACCAGCAGAGAGTCGCCCGGCTATGGCTACACCTTC.

The gene calls are TRBV12-5 and TRBJ2-1; TRBD2 agrees at 14 bases. The CDR3 extends over 15 amino acids. The V and J ends lost 6 bases and 6 bases, in that order; junction bases with no gene match: 4. Germline CDR1 is LGHNT and CDR2 is FRNRAP. The CDR3 is CASGQGTSGSNEQFF. The DNA of the CDR3 is TGTGCTAGTGGCCAAGGGACTAGCGGGAGCAATGAGCAGTTCTTC.

The chain combines TRBV29-1 with TRBJ2-1; weak D call: TRBD2 (6 bases). This CDR3 comprises 15 residues. Trimming cost V 4 bases and J 6 bases, with 19 bases left between them. Looked up from germline, CDR1 is SQVTM and CDR2 is ANQGSEA. CDR3 protein: CSVGFSAGPFNEQFF. CDR3 nucleotide sequence: TGCAGCGTTGGGTTTTCAGCGGGTCCCTTCAATGAGCAGTTCTTC.

The J gene is TRBJ2-4, the V gene TRBV3-1 (or the pseudogene TRBV3-2), with 7 positions matching TRBD1. Trimming at V came to 6 bases and at J to 5 bases, leaving 10 bases not matched to a gene. The CDR3 consists of 15 residues. Germline CDR1 is LGHDT and CDR2 is YNNKEL (reference sequence). The CDR3 DNA reads TGTGCCAGCAGTCGAAATTACAGGGGAGAAAACATTCAGTACTTC. It translates to CASSRNYRGENIQYF.